This TCR beta chain was found in a study of blood T cell repertoires in COVID-19. Study summary: Sample material is recorded as cDNA or gDNA derived from T cells, B-cell-depleted T cells, or PBMCs.

From germline, CDR1 is SEHNR and CDR2 FQNEAQ (reference sequence). V was cut by 5 bases and J by 8 bases, with 19 bases left in between. This CDR3 comprises 15 residues. Some clones are missing from TCRdb's copy, which holds only in-frame ones; the method was immunoSEQ multiplex PCR. The table records 200,000 to 300,000 clones, more than 70% of them present only once. The receptor's source is an elderly man with acute or convalescent COVID-19. Input material: peripheral blood. This rearrangement joins TRBV7-9 to TRBJ2-1; D may be TRBD1 (6 bases). The CDR3 DNA sequence: TGTGCCAGCAGCCTCATGGACAGTCCCGGGGATGAGCAGTTCTTC. Translation: CASSLMDSPGDEQFF.